This TCR beta chain is from a study of T cell changes during pregnancy in multiple sclerosis. The CDR3 has 15 amino acids. With V trimmed by 3 bases and J by 3 bases, 7 bases remained unmatched. Per the germline V gene, CDR1 is SGHTA and CDR2 is FQGNSA. TCRdb's table, derived via immunoSEQ multiplex PCR, lists solely in-frame clones and lacks some. In the table there are tens of thousands of clones, roughly 89% of which are singletons. The receptor comes from a female donor in good health, enrolled as a control in a pregnancy study. The chain uses TRBV7-2 and TRBJ2-7; TRBD1 matches 8 bases. Material: peripheral blood, obtained in the third trimester of pregnancy. CDR3 DNA: TGTGCCAGCAGCTTCCCCGGGACAGGCGACTACGAGCAGTACTTC. Its protein product is CASSFPGTGDYEQYF.